This T cell receptor beta chain appears in the sequencing data of a study of T cell repertoires in cytomegalovirus infection. Looking at the study overall: Matching HLA type and CMV infection were both indicated by public TCR beta signatures. Study outcomes and limitations: Using cumulative public TCR beta family frequency, the authors identified those who carried CMV together with the relevant HLA. HLA-C-restricted, CMV-specific TCR beta clonotypes were dominant ex vivo.

The CDR3 is 14 residues long. Germline CDR1 and CDR2: SEHNR and FQNEAQ (reference sequence). Trimming pared 5 bases from V and 1 base from J, leaving 11 bases between. TCRdb re-analysed the reads in MiXCR, keeping a single row per CDR3 protein. This repertoire shows roughly 180,000 distinct CDR3 sequences, roughly 27% found once; its top ten account for 30% to 35%. Details on this clonotype: Its antigen is unknown.

Sequenced: PBMCs. The clonotype comes from a human donor in good health (CMV status not recorded). Some clones in this sample may be carry-over from other donors' samples. The V and J genes are TRBV7-9 and TRBJ1-1; D is perhaps TRBD1 (6 bases). The CDR3 here is CASSATTGNTEAFF. CDR3 bases: TGTGCCAGCAGCGCAACGACAGGGAACACTGAAGCTTTCTTT.